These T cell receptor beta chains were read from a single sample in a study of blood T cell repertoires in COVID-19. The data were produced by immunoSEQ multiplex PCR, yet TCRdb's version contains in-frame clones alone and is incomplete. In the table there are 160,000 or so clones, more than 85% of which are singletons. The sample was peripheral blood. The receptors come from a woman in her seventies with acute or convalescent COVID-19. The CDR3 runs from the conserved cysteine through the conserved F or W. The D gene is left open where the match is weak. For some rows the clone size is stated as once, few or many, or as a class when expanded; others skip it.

CASCTGFYNEQFF | TGTGCCAGCTGCACGGGTTTCTACAATGAGCAGTTCTTC | TRBJ2-1 | - | - | TRBV12-3/TRBV12-4
CASSTPGQGKNEQFF | TGCGCCAGCAGCACGCCGGGACAGGGGAAGAATGAGCAGTTCTTC | TRBJ2-1 | - | TRBD1 | TRBV5-1
CASSTWTETNYGYTF | TGTGCCAGCAGCACCTGGACAGAGACTAACTATGGCTACACCTTC | TRBJ1-2 | - | - | TRBV21-1
CASSILGGGQETQYF | TGTGCCAGTAGTATTTTGGGGGGGGGACAAGAGACCCAGTACTTC | TRBJ2-5 | once | TRBD2 | TRBV19
CASSPLGRNYGYTF | TGTGCCAGCAGTCCCCTGGGGAGGAACTATGGCTACACCTTC | TRBJ1-2 | - | - | TRBV6-5
CASSVRPDRGVWSPLHF | TGTGCCAGTAGTGTGCGGCCTGACAGGGGAGTATGGTCACCCCTCCACTTT | TRBJ1-6 | few | TRBD1 | TRBV19
CATSDFQQGFGNTEAFF | TGTGCCACCAGTGATTTTCAACAGGGGTTCGGGAACACTGAAGCTTTCTTT | TRBJ1-1 | few | TRBD1 | TRBV24-1
CASSLGGGPTGSNEAFF | TGCGCCAGCAGCCTTGGAGGAGGCCCGACAGGCAGCAATGAAGCTTTCTTT | TRBJ1-1 | - | - | TRBV5-1
CASSHTREGYTF | TGTGCCAGCAGCCACACTAGGGAGGGCTACACCTTC | TRBJ1-2 | - | - | TRBV7-9
CATSDLAPRDRSQGYTF | TGTGCCACCAGTGATTTGGCCCCCCGGGACAGATCACAAGGCTACACCTTC | TRBJ1-2 | - | TRBD1 | TRBV24-1
CASMRGTGSGANVLTF | TGTGCCAGCATGAGAGGGACAGGGTCTGGGGCCAACGTCCTGACTTTC | TRBJ2-6 | - | TRBD1 | TRBV27
CASSSQVGQQFEAFF | TGTGCCAGCAGTTCCCAAGTTGGACAGCAATTTGAAGCTTTCTTT | TRBJ1-1 | - | - | TRBV6-5
CASSHPGDRAKTQYF | TGTGCCAGCAGCCACCCCGGGGACAGGGCCAAGACCCAGTACTTC | TRBJ2-5 | once | TRBD1 | TRBV7-2
CASSLRGLAGGIYNEQFF | TGTGCCAGTAGTCTGCGGGGACTAGCGGGGGGCATCTACAATGAGCAGTTCTTC | TRBJ2-1 | - | TRBD2 | TRBV19